This T cell receptor beta chain came from a study of cytomegalovirus exposure and HLA in healthy donors. Overall study: Around 79 million unique TCRs, all from HLA-typed donors, were included in an early release of the data.

To note about this clone: Its antigen is not known.

Study findings and constraints: Because they were indistinguishable, some V segments, including TRBV6-2 and TRBV6-3, were excluded. Clonal expansion was found to be greater in HLA-associated TCR beta chains than in equally common others in a later analysis.

The PCR used 60 Vbeta and 13 Jbeta primers. Clones were read by immunoSEQ multiplex PCR, and TCRdb kept only the in-frame ones, dropping some. Of over 150,000 clones listed, about 65% are singletons. With 2 bases removed from V and 2 bases from J, the gap between germline ends came to 12 bases. This CDR3 region has 15 residues. Germline-derived CDR1 and CDR2 are MDHEN and SYDVKM. This clonotype was obtained from a woman aged 25 to 39 in good health and CMV-seronegative. The sequenced material came from PBMCs. The chain couples TRBV28 to TRBJ2-5; D remains ambiguous. CDR3 sequence (DNA): TGTGCCAGCAGTTTAGTTAGAACAGTTCAAGAGACCCAGTACTTC. Protein: CASSLVRTVQETQYF.